This T cell receptor (beta chain) was obtained from a study of cytomegalovirus exposure and HLA in healthy donors. Findings and limits, study-wide: In a later analysis, donors in an Asian-associated ancestry cluster reportedly had fewer N-insertions in productive TCRs than the cohort mean. Rare TCR sequences predominated, though certain public TCRs were found in many donors. TRBV6-2, TRBV6-3 and some other V segments were unresolvable in 87-base-pair reads. Across donors, sequencing depth was assumed by presence/absence analyses to be roughly uniform.

With 60 Vbeta and 13 Jbeta primers, the PCR was carried out. Method: immunoSEQ multiplex PCR; TCRdb's copy keeps in-frame clones and lacks some. The repertoire holds about 190,000 clones, with approximately 85% as singletons. Germline-derived CDR1 and CDR2 are MDHEN and SYDVKM. Trimming at V came to 6 bases and at J to 2 bases, leaving 19 bases not matched to a gene. This CDR3 is built from 19 residues. Note on this clone: The antigen is undetermined.

The material sequenced was PBMCs. The clonotype was recovered from a man between 18 and 35 years old in good health and CMV-seronegative. The chain uses TRBV28 and TRBJ2-5; 9 nucleotides agree with TRBD2. DNA for the CDR3: TGTGCCAGCAGAGGAGGGGGGAATCGCCTAGCGGGAAGTCAAGAGACCCAGTACTTC. This translates into CASRGGGNRLAGSQETQYF. Full variable domain (outside the CDR3, taken from reference TRBV28 and TRBJ2-5): DVKVTQSSRYLVKRTGEKVFLECVQDMDHENMFWYRQDPGLGLRLIYFSYDVKMKEKGDIPEGYSVSREKKERFSLILESASTNQTSMYLCASRGGGNRLAGSQETQYFGPGTRLLVL.